These 32 T cell receptor beta chains were sequenced from one sample in a study of somatic mutations in cytotoxic T cells in rheumatoid arthritis. Profiling relied on immunoSEQ multiplex PCR, and the TCRdb table lists in-frame clones only, not all of them. The sample contains some 15,000 clones, 70% to 80% of which appear only once. Material for sequencing was CD8+ T cells sorted from blood. The receptors come from an adult with rheumatoid arthritis.

J is TRBJ1-2 and V is TRBV21-1; the table gives TRBD1 as D, unverified against the DNA. TRBV21-1 is deemed a pseudogene. The length of the CDR3 is 21 residues. CDR3 bases: TGTGCCAGCAGCCTAAAGCCAGGGGGTATAGGTAAGGTTATAAGATGGTGTGGCTACACCTTC. This codes for CASSLKPGGIGKVIRWCGYTF.

The genes are TRBV19 and TRBJ2-2; 7 bases agree with TRBD1. Germline V gene sequence: CDR1 LNHDA, CDR2 SQIVND (reference sequence). V dropped 1 base and J dropped 4; count of bases not matched to a gene: 3. CDR3 length: 15 residues. The CDR3 region is CASSIARGFTGELFF. In DNA, the CDR3 is TGTGCCAGTAGTATAGCCAGGGGGTTCACCGGGGAGCTGTTTTTT.

There are a few counts of this clone. The chain uses TRBV6-1 and TRBJ1-4, with D possibly being TRBD1 (6 bases). The CDR3 totals 15 residues. Germline V gene data show CDR1 as MNHNS and CDR2 as SASEGT. The V gene lost 1 base and the J gene lost 7 bases, with 13 bases spanning the gap. For the CDR3, the DNA is TGTGCCAGCAGTGAAGAAGGGGGGGCAGCTGAAAAACTGTTTTTT. Protein sequence: CASSEEGGAAEKLFF.

The chain has TRBV10-1 and TRBJ1-1, with D perhaps TRBD1 (6 bases). The CDR3 totals 16 residues. CDR1 and CDR2 from the germline V gene are WNHNN and SYGVQD (reference sequence). Trimming shortened V by 3 bases and J by 3 bases, and 17 bases separated the two germline ends. The CDR3 region has the DNA TGCGCCAGCAGTGATATACAGGGCGGCTCGGACACTGAAGCTTTCTTT. This gives the protein CASSDIQGGSDTEAFF.

V gene TRBV5-4 combines with J gene TRBJ1-2; no clear D gene. V was shortened by 2 bases and J by 0 bases, with 17 bases between the two germline ends. The CDR3 totals 17 residues. Per the germline V gene, CDR1 is SGHNT and CDR2 is YYREEE (reference sequence). DNA of the CDR3: TGTGCCAGCAGCTTTGATGCGCCGGGGTGGGCTAACTATGGCTACACCTTC. It is translated as CASSFDAPGWANYGYTF.

The chain uses TRBV5-1 and TRBJ2-2, with D perhaps TRBD1 (7 bases). Trimming removed 0 bases at V and 6 bases at J, with 12 bases between. This CDR3 is built from 15 residues. Germline CDR1 reads SGHRS; CDR2 reads YFSETQ. The CDR3 bases are TGCGCCAGCAGCTTGGTGGAGGGGGCGGCCGGGGAGCTGTTTTTT. Amino acids: CASSLVEGAAGELFF.

The CDR3 region is CASSETTGAGDTEAFF. Here the CDR3 DNA reads TGTGCCAGCAGCGAGACGACAGGGGCTGGGGACACTGAAGCTTTCTTT. The chain carries TRBV7-9 and TRBJ1-1; 8 nucleotides agree with TRBD1. V lost 5 bases, J lost 3 bases, and 11 bases stayed unmatched. Germline V gene lookup returns CDR1 SEHNR and CDR2 FQNEAQ (reference sequence). The CDR3 covers 16 residues.

This CDR3 reads CASSFDILKTQYF. The CDR3 DNA reads TGTGCCAGCAGTTTTGACATTTTAAAGACCCAGTACTTC. The rearrangement joins TRBV27 to TRBJ2-5; D gene ambiguous. This CDR3 contains 13 residues. Looked up from germline, CDR1 is MNHEY and CDR2 is SMNVEV (reference sequence). V gave up 3 bases and J gave up 6 bases, with 11 bases separating them.

As DNA, the CDR3 is TGTGCCAGCAGCTTACAGGGGAACAACGAGCAGTACTTC. Amino acid sequence: CASSLQGNNEQYF. The gene calls are TRBV5-6 and TRBJ2-7, with TRBD1 identical over 7 bases. J was trimmed by 5 bases and V by 2 bases; bases with no gene match: 4. This CDR3 has 13 residues. The germline V gene has CDR1 SGHDT and CDR2 YYEEEE.

This rearrangement joins TRBV5-1 to TRBJ2-5; TRBD2 matches at 13 bases. CDR3 length equals 16 residues. Germline V CDR1 and CDR2: SGHRS, YFSETQ. V shed 0 bases and J 3 bases; nucleotides not matched to a gene: 2. The CDR3 sequence: CASSLGGLAGKETQYF. The CDR3 region has the DNA TGCGCCAGCAGCTTGGGGGGACTAGCGGGGAAAGAGACCCAGTACTTC.

V is TRBV2 and J is TRBJ1-1, with D hard to call. Trimming cost V 7 bases and J 2 bases, with 8 bases left between them. The germline gives CDR1 SNHLY, CDR2 FYNNEI. This CDR3 has 12 amino acids. Here the CDR3 reads CASTPGNTEAFF. Here the CDR3 DNA reads TGTGCCAGCACCCCGGGCAACACTGAAGCTTTCTTT.

The chain is built from TRBV29-1 and TRBJ2-1; D gene uncertain. Between the trimmed V and J ends, which lost 0 bases and 8 bases, there was a span of 8 bases. The CDR3 contains 12 residues. Per the germline V gene, CDR1 is SQVTM and CDR2 is ANQGSEA. CDR3 DNA: TGCAGCGTTGAAGAGTATGTGGATGAGCAGTTCTTC. Its translation is CSVEEYVDEQFF.

This rearrangement joins TRBV29-1 to TRBJ2-1; 10 bases align to TRBD2. V trimming: 5 bases; J trimming: 4 bases; junction bases outside the gene matches: 5. Germline loops: CDR1 SQVTM, CDR2 ANQGSEA. There are 14 residues in the CDR3. The CDR3 reads CSVISGGTYNEQFF. The CDR3 DNA reads TGCAGCGTTATTAGCGGGGGGACTTACAATGAGCAGTTCTTC.

This clone occurred a few times. For the CDR3, the DNA is TGTGCCAGTACGTCACAGGATGGTCAGCCCCAGCATTTT. Translation gives CASTSQDGQPQHF. The chain is built from TRBV19 and TRBJ1-5; tentative D call: TRBD1 (5 bases). Germline values: CDR1 LNHDA, CDR2 SQIVND (reference sequence). The CDR3 extends over 13 amino acids. V was shortened by 7 bases and J by 6 bases, with 13 bases between the two germline ends.

The chain couples TRBV6-6 to TRBJ2-7; D may be TRBD1 (6 bases). V was trimmed by 3 bases and J by 0 bases, leaving 12 bases between them. This CDR3 has 15 residues. Germline V lookup: CDR1 MNHNY, CDR2 SVGAGI (reference sequence). CDR3 region: CASSYEQGISYEQYF. CDR3 nucleotide sequence: TGTGCCAGCAGTTATGAACAGGGAATCTCCTACGAGCAGTACTTC.

A single count supports this clone. The chain couples TRBV9 to TRBJ2-3; 10 bases are a match to TRBD2. The CDR3 is made up of 18 amino acids. The trim removed 3 bases at V and 2 bases at J, leaving 12 bases unmatched. The germline CDR1 and CDR2 sequences are SGDLS and YYNGEE. Written as DNA, the CDR3 is TGTGCCAGCAGCGGGTCAGCCTCTAGCGGGGGCATCACAGATACGCAGTATTTT. The encoded protein is CASSGSASSGGITDTQYF.

The V call is TRBV27, the J call TRBJ1-2; D not resolved. The CDR3 has 18 amino acids. Per the germline V gene, CDR1 is MNHEY and CDR2 is SMNVEV (reference sequence). The V gene lost 0 bases and the J gene lost 7 bases, with 24 bases spanning the gap. CDR3 loop: CASSLSRRAGQLDGGYTF. CDR3 in DNA: TGTGCCAGCAGTTTATCGAGAAGGGCAGGTCAATTAGATGGTGGCTACACCTTC.

This clone is classed as medium-sized (0.01 to 0.1%). V is TRBV6-1 and J is TRBJ1-1; D is undetermined. V was pared by 0 bases and J by 6 bases, with 14 bases between. CDR3 length equals 15 residues. Germline V gene sequence: CDR1 MNHNS, CDR2 SASEGT. The DNA for the CDR3 is TGTGCCAGCAGTGAAGCGTTTGAGGGAAGCGCTGAAGCTTTCTTT. It specifies CASSEAFEGSAEAFF.

The chain couples TRBV27 to TRBJ2-3; possible D gene TRBD1, 6 bases. Trimming stripped 0 bases from V and 3 bases from J, with 10 bases between. Germline V gene sequence: CDR1 MNHEY, CDR2 SMNVEV (reference sequence). The CDR3 contains 15 residues. Written as DNA, the CDR3 is TGTGCCAGCAGTTTATCATGGGGGCGAACAGATACGCAGTATTTT. Translated: CASSLSWGRTDTQYF.

The chain carries TRBV4-1 and TRBJ2-3, with 7 bases lining up with TRBD1. Looked up from germline, CDR1 is MGHRA and CDR2 is YSYEKL. This CDR3 is built from 17 residues. J was trimmed by 0 bases and V by 1 base; bases with no gene match: 7. The CDR3 loop is CASSQVQGSKSTDTQYF. The CDR3 nucleotides read TGCGCCAGCAGCCAAGTACAGGGGTCTAAGAGCACAGATACGCAGTATTTT.

The rearrangement links TRBV4-1 to TRBJ1-5, with 7 positions matching TRBD1. Germline-derived CDR1 and CDR2 are MGHRA and YSYEKL. Germline trimming cut 1 base from V and 1 base from J; bases unmatched to any gene: 7. There are 17 residues in the CDR3. The CDR3 DNA reads as TGCGCCAGCAGCCAAGGCACAGGGGAAAAGAGCAATCAGCCCCAGCATTTT. It translates to CASSQGTGEKSNQPQHF.

The chain recombines TRBV2 with TRBJ2-4; no firm D call. The V and J ends lost 11 bases and 6 bases respectively, with 17 bases between them. The CDR3 has 13 residues. Germline V gene data show CDR1 as SNHLY and CDR2 as FYNNEI. CDR3 nucleotide sequence: TGTGCCGCCCTCAATGGCAGTTTAAACATTCAGTACTTC. It specifies CAALNGSLNIQYF. The full variable domain, completed using reference TRBV2 and TRBJ2-4, is EPEVTQTPSHQVTQMGQEVILRCVPISNHLYFYWYRQILGQKVEFLVSFYNNEISEKSEIFDDQFSVERPDGSNFTLKIRSTKLEDSAMYFCAALNGSLNIQYFGAGTRLSVL.

The sample holds one count of this clone. CDR3 nucleotide sequence: TGTGCCAGCAGTGCTCGGAATGAGCAGTTCTTC. Protein: CASSARNEQFF. The V call is TRBV27, the J call TRBJ2-1, with D unclear. V lost 5 bases and J 7 bases, leaving 6 bases between the germline ends. CDR1 and CDR2 (germline): MNHEY, SMNVEV (reference sequence). CDR3 length: 11 amino acids.

The chain couples TRBV5-5 to TRBJ1-5, with D perhaps matching TRBD1 (6 bases). CDR3 length equals 14 residues. V lost 4 bases and J 6 bases, leaving 14 bases between the germline ends. Germline V gene data show CDR1 as SGHKS and CDR2 as YYEKEE (reference sequence). CDR3 in amino acids: CASSLKDSAQPQHF. CDR3 nucleotide sequence: TGTGCCAGCAGCCTAAAGGACAGCGCTCAGCCCCAGCATTTT.

This chain joins TRBV5-4 and TRBJ2-7; 7 bases align to TRBD1. V lost 2 bases to trimming and J lost 7 bases; unmatched junction nucleotides: 12. CDR3 length equals 15 residues. The germline CDR1 and CDR2 sequences are SGHNT and YYREEE (reference sequence). The CDR3 region has the DNA TGTGCCAGCAGCTTACCGGGACAGCCCCCTCGAGAGCAGTACGTC. It specifies CASSLPGQPPREQYV.

The genes are TRBV4-1 and TRBJ1-6; D uncertain. Trimming took 3 bases from V and 6 from J, leaving 6 bases between them. This CDR3 spans 13 amino acids. CDR1 MGHRA and CDR2 YSYEKL come from the germline V gene. The CDR3 nucleotides are TGCGCCAGCAGCCAGGTCTCTAATTCACCCCTCCACTTT. It codes for CASSQVSNSPLHF.

The chain employs TRBV2 and TRBJ2-2, with 9 bases identical to TRBD1. Germline CDR1 is SNHLY and CDR2 is FYNNEI. The CDR3 totals 17 residues. V gave up 3 bases and J gave up 9 bases; unmatched junction bases: 14. CDR3 protein: CASSDRQGVFGDRELFF. CDR3 nucleotide sequence: TGTGCCAGCAGTGATAGACAGGGGGTCTTTGGGGACCGGGAGCTGTTTTTT.

This rearrangement joins TRBV28 to TRBJ2-7, with D maybe TRBD1 (6 bases). Germline CDR1 and CDR2: MDHEN and SYDVKM. Trimming stripped 5 bases from V and 3 bases from J, with 8 bases between. This CDR3 has 12 residues. The CDR3 DNA is TGTGCCAGCAGTGGGGGCTACTACGAGCAGTACGTC. Its protein is CASSGGYYEQYV.

The CDR3, as DNA: TGTGCCAGCAGCTTAGTGGCAGGTGGAACCACTGAAGCTTTCTTT. It specifies CASSLVAGGTTEAFF. The chain uses TRBV7-8 and TRBJ1-1; no clear D. V was clipped by 1 base and J by 4 bases, with 13 bases between them. Germline lookup yields CDR1 SGHVS and CDR2 FQNEAQ. There are 15 residues in the CDR3.

The J gene is TRBJ2-3, the V gene TRBV11-2; weak D call: TRBD2 (5 bases). Germline V gene lookup returns CDR1 SGHAT and CDR2 FQNNGV. The CDR3 runs to 18 residues. V dropped 4 bases and J dropped 2 bases, with 22 bases sitting between them. The chain's CDR3 is CASSSLAPTTYYTDTQYF. The CDR3 DNA reads TGTGCCAGCAGCTCTCTGGCCCCGACTACCTATTACACAGATACGCAGTATTTT.

This chain links TRBV29-1 with TRBJ2-3, with 8 nucleotides matching TRBD1. This CDR3 has 13 amino acids. CDR1 is SQVTM, CDR2 ANQGSEA, per germline. The ends lost 6 bases at V and 0 bases at J; junction bases unmatched: 2. CDR3 sequence reads: CSVDRGSTDTQYF. Written as DNA, the CDR3 is TGCAGCGTCGACAGGGGTAGCACAGATACGCAGTATTTT.

The chain combines TRBV11-3 with TRBJ1-1, with D uncertain. Per the germline V gene, CDR1 is SGHNT and CDR2 is YENEEA. This CDR3 is built from 13 residues. The germline V and J ends were trimmed by 1 base and 4 bases, with 7 bases remaining between them. The CDR3 DNA follows: TGTGCCAGCAGCTTAGGCAGGACCACTGAAGCTTTCTTT. This codes for CASSLGRTTEAFF.